This T cell receptor (beta chain) was sequenced for a study of early T cells in non-severe SARS-CoV-2 infection. Unique molecular identifiers were attached to individual cDNA molecules. TCRdb used MiXCR to reprocess the 5' RACE reads, holding one entry per CDR3 protein. The sample consists of about 69,000 distinct CDR3 sequences, around 15% of them appearing once. The clonotype comes from an adult who was a healthcare worker with PCR-confirmed SARS-CoV-2 infection or an uninfected control (not recorded which). Sequencing used whole blood.

The chain's CDR3 is CSAKLAASYNEQFF. In nucleotides, the CDR3 is TGCAGTGCAAAACTAGCTGCGTCCTACAATGAGCAGTTCTTC. The rearrangement links TRBV20-1 to TRBJ2-1, with D possibly TRBD2 on 6 matching bases. The CDR3 covers 14 residues. CDR1 is DFQATT, CDR2 SNEGSKA, per germline (reference sequence). V dropped 6 bases and J dropped 1 base, with 13 bases sitting between them.